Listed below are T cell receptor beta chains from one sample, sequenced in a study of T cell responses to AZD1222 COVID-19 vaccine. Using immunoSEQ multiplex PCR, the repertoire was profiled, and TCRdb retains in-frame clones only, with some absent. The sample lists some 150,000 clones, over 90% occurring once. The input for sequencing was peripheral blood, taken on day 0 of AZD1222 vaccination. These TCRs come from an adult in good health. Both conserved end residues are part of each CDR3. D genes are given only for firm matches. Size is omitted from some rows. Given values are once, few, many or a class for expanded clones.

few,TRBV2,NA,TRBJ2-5,TGTGCCAGCAGTGAAGACCATTCCGAGACCCAGTACTTC,CASSEDHSETQYF
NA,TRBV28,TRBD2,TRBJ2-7,TGTGCCAGCAGTGGCGGACTAGCGGGAGGGCCGAGCGAGCAGTACTTC,CASSGGLAGGPSEQYF
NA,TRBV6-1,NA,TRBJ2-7,TGTGCCAGCAGTGAAGCCCCCCCCGAGATGGAGCAGTACTTC,CASSEAPPEMEQYF
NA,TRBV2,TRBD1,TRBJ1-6,TGTGCCAGCACCCGAGACAGGGATCCCTCACCCCTCCACTTT,CASTRDRDPSPLHF
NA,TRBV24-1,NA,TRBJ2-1,TGTGCCACCAGTGTAGGTGGACGGGAAACGAGGGTCCTACCCAATGAGCAGTTCTTC,CATSVGGRETRVLPNEQFF
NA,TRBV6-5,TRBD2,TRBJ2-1,TGTGCCAGCAGCTCAACTAGCGGCCACAATGAGCAGTTCTTC,CASSSTSGHNEQFF
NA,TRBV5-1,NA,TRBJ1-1,TGCGCCAGCAGCTTGGAGGGGGGAGCTTTCTTT,CASSLEGGAFF
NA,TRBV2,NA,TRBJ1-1,TGTGCCAGCAGTGAATTGACGGTGAACACTGAAGCTTTCTTT,CASSELTVNTEAFF
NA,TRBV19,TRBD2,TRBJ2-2,TGTGCCAGTAGTACTCTGAGCGGGAGGGCCTCGGGCACCGGGGAGCTGTTTTTT,CASSTLSGRASGTGELFF
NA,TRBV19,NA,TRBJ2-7,TGTGCCAGTAGTATAGGAGGCGAGCAGTACTTC,CASSIGGEQYF
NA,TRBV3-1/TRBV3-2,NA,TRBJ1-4,TGTGCCAGCAGCCAGGACCGAGCAACTAATGAAAAACTGTTTTTT,CASSQDRATNEKLFF
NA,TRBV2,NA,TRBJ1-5,TGTGCCAGCAGTGGATACAATCAGCCCCAGCATTTT,CASSGYNQPQHF
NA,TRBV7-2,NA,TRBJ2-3,TGTGCCAGCACCCTCACTAGGACAGATACGCAGTATTTT,CASTLTRTDTQYF
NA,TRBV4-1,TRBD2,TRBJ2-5,TGCGCCAGCAGCCAAGTTCCTAGCGGGAGGGCCCGGGAGACCCAGTACTTC,CASSQVPSGRARETQYF
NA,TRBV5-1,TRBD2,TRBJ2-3,TGCGCCAGCAGCACCGCTAGCGGGAGTTCAGATACGCAGTATTTT,CASSTASGSSDTQYF
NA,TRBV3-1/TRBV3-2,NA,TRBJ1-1,TGTGCCAGCAGCCAGGGACGGTTGGACACTGAAGCTTTCTTT,CASSQGRLDTEAFF
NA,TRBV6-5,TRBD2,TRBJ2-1,TGTGCCAGCAGTTACATAGCGGGAGCATCCTACAATGAGCAGTTCTTC,CASSYIAGASYNEQFF
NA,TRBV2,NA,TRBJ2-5,TGTGCCAGCAGAGCAGGGGAACAAGAGACCCAGTACTTC,CASRAGEQETQYF
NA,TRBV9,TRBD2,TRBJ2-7,TGTGCCAGCAGCGTCTTAGCGGGAGATACCCACGAGCAGTACTTC,CASSVLAGDTHEQYF
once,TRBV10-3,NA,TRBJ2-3,TGTGCCACCCGACAGCTGGCATCCGGTACGCAGTATTTT,CATRQLASGTQYF
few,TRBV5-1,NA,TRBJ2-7,TGCGCCAGCAGCTTGGCGGGGGTGAGGTACGAGCAGTACTTC,CASSLAGVRYEQYF
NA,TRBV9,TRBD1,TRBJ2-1,TGTGCCAGCAGCGCCCGGGACAGGGTATACAATGAGCAGTTCTTC,CASSARDRVYNEQFF
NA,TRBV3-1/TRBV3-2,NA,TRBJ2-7,TGTGCCAGCAGCCCCCGGGACGGCTCCTACGAGCAGTACTTC,CASSPRDGSYEQYF
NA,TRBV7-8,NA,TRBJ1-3,TGTGCCAGCAGCTTAGGGGGAACCGGGAATCCTGGAAACACCATATATTTT,CASSLGGTGNPGNTIYF
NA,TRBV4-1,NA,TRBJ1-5,TGCGCCAGCAGCCCCGGATCAGGTCGGGACAATCAGCCCCAGCATTTT,CASSPGSGRDNQPQHF
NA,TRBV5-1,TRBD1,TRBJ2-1,TGCGCCAGCAGCGCGACAGGGGCCTACAATGAGCAGTTCTTC,CASSATGAYNEQFF
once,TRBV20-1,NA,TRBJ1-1,TGCAGTGCTAGTACCCAGAACACTGAAGCTTTCTTT,CSASTQNTEAFF
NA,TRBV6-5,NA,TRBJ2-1,TGTGTCTCTCAGGGTGGTGGCTCCTACAATGAGCAGTTCTTC,CVSQGGGSYNEQFF
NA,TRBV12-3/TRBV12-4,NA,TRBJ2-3,TGTGCCAGCAGTCTCAGGGACGCGGATACGCAGTATTTT,CASSLRDADTQYF
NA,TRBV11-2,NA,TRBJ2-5,TGTGCCAGCAGCTTAGGCGAGACCCAGTACTTC,CASSLGETQYF
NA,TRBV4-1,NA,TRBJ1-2,TGCGCCAGCAGCCAAGATTTGCGGGGCGGAGTAGGGTATGGCTACACCTTC,CASSQDLRGGVGYGYTF
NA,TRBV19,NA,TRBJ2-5,TGTGCCAGTAGTAGACAGGTTCTGGAGACCCAGTACTTC,CASSRQVLETQYF
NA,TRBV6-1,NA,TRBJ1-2,TGTGCCAGCAGTGATCCGGGAACCAACTATGGCTACACCTTC,CASSDPGTNYGYTF
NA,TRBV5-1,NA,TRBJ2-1,TGCGCCAGCAGCTTGGAGGGACCCAGATTGGATGAGCAGTTCTTC,CASSLEGPRLDEQFF
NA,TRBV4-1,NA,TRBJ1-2,TGCGCCAGCAGCCAAGAAGGGGGGATTAACTATGGCTACACCTTC,CASSQEGGINYGYTF
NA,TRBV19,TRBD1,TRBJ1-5,TGTGCCAGTAGCCTACGGGGACAGGGTCCGGGTCAGCCCCAGCATTTT,CASSLRGQGPGQPQHF
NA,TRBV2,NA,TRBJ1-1,TGTGCCAGCAACCAACGGGGACCTCGGGACACTGAAGCTTTCTTT,CASNQRGPRDTEAFF
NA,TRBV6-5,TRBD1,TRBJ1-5,TGTGCCACCGGGACAGGTGGCCAGCCCCAGCATTTT,CATGTGGQPQHF
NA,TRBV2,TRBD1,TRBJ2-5,TGTGCCAGCAGGATGGGACAGGGACAAGAGACCCAGTACTTC,CASRMGQGQETQYF
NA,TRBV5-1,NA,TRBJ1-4,TGCGCCAGCAGCTTGGGACTCTATGAAAAACTGTTTTTT,CASSLGLYEKLFF
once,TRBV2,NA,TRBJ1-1,TGTGCCAGCAGTGAAGTCCTCTCCGCCTTGGATGAAGCTTTCTTT,CASSEVLSALDEAFF
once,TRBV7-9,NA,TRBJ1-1,TGTGCCAGCAGCTTTTCAGGGAGAGACACTGAAGCTTTCTTT,CASSFSGRDTEAFF
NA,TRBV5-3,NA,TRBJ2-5,TGTGCCAGAAGCTTGGCGGACGAGACCCAGTACTTC,CARSLADETQYF
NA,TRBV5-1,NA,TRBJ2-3,TGCGCCAGCAGCGCGGTCCCCCCCGGGGGCGGCACAGATACGCAGTATTTT,CASSAVPPGGGTDTQYF
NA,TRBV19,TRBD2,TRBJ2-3,TGTGCCTCGACGACTAGCGGTTTGACAGATACGCAGTATTTT,CASTTSGLTDTQYF
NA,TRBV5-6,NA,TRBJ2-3,TGTGCCAGCAGCCCGGTGCTGCGGGTGGATACGCAGTATTTT,CASSPVLRVDTQYF
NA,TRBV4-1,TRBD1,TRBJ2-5,TGCGCCAGCAGCCAAGATAGGGGACAGCAAGAGACCCAGTACTTC,CASSQDRGQQETQYF
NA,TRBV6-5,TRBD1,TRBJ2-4,TGTGCCAGCAGTTACGACAGGGGGCACTCCCGGGACATTCAGTACTTC,CASSYDRGHSRDIQYF
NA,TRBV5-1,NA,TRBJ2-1,TGCGCCAGCAGCCCGGGGACCTACTACAATGAGCAGTTCTTC,CASSPGTYYNEQFF
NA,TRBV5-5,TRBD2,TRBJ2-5,TGTGCCAGCAGCTGGAGGGGACTAGCGGGAGAGACCCAGTACTTC,CASSWRGLAGETQYF
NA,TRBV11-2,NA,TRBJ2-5,TGTGCCAGCAGCTTAGACTCTCTCGGTCTAGAGACCCAGTACTTC,CASSLDSLGLETQYF
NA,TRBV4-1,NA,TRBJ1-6,TGCGCCAGCAGCCAAGATGTGCGGGTCTATAATTCACCCCTCCACTTT,CASSQDVRVYNSPLHF